This TCR beta chain was identified in a study of control samples from healthy donors and cancer patients (dated by TCRdb to the early 2020s). Turning to this clone: Its binding antigen is unknown. No clone much larger than this one lies a single base away; base qualities are absent.

The library relied on the immunoSEQ multiplex PCR assay. The clones in this table, taken by TCRdb from immuneACCESS, are in-frame only. Not every clone is retained; where verified, under half of the shortfall comes from an unresolved V gene, and the cause of the rest is unknown. The sample yields just over 150,000 clones; approximately 94% were counted once. The ten biggest clones cover about 8.5% of the sample. The sequence was obtained from a woman aged 35 to 49 in good health. The sequenced sample consisted of blood.

The CDR3 protein: CAVRNLPGWGDEQFF. The nucleotide sequence reads TGTGCCGTGCGAAACCTTCCGGGGTGGGGGGATGAGCAGTTCTTC. Recombination linked TRBV10-3 to TRBJ2-1; perhaps TRBD2 is the D gene, with 6 bases matching. V is cut by 11 bases and J by 8 bases, and the space between the germline ends is 25 bases. Reading from cysteine to phenylalanine, the CDR3 counts 15 amino acids. CDR3 DNA is the only sequence kept; it has 45 bases, read in frame from the first base. Via the germline V gene, CDR1 is ENHRY and CDR2 SYGVKD.